These 10 T cell receptor beta chains came from one sample sequenced in a study of blood T cell repertoires in COVID-19. TCRdb's copy holds only in-frame clones and misses some; the assay was immunoSEQ multiplex PCR. The repertoire holds 180,000 or so clones, with around 80% as singletons. Sequencing input: PBMCs or T cells enriched from blood (not recorded which). The receptors were sampled from a man aged 45-65 years who had recovered from COVID-19.

The chain couples TRBV7-3 to TRBJ1-2; D is unclear. CDR1 is SGHTA and CDR2 is FQGTGA in the germline V gene. The V end was cut by 5 bases, the J end by 0 bases, with 10 bases between. The CDR3 totals 14 residues. This chain's CDR3 is CASSPSDTNYGYTF. The CDR3 nucleotides read TGTGCCAGCAGCCCCTCCGACACTAACTATGGCTACACCTTC.

The chain joins TRBV7-8 to TRBJ2-7, with D unresolved. Germline CDR1 SGHVS, CDR2 FQNEAQ. The CDR3 is made up of 14 amino acids. The V gene lost 0 bases and the J gene lost 1 base, with 7 bases spanning the gap. The CDR3 sequence is CASSLAGVSYEQYF. In nucleotides, the CDR3 is TGTGCCAGCAGCTTAGCGGGCGTTTCCTACGAGCAGTACTTC.

The chain joins TRBV10-3 to TRBJ1-1; 7 nucleotides align to TRBD1. Germline CDR1 reads ENHRY; CDR2 reads SYGVKD. Unmatched junction bases numbered 8, after V lost 9 bases and J lost 1 base. CDR3 size: 14 residues. The CDR3: CAMRTGTENTEAFF. DNA for the CDR3: TGTGCCATGCGGACCGGGACAGAGAACACTGAAGCTTTCTTT.

V gene TRBV5-4 combines with J gene TRBJ2-2, with 8 bases matching TRBD2. V was clipped by 10 bases and J by 4 bases; unmatched bases: 9. The CDR3 is made up of 14 amino acids. Germline values: CDR1 SGHNT, CDR2 YYREEE (reference sequence). The DNA for the CDR3 is TGTGCCGGTCGGGGGGGTGACTTCACCGGGGAGCTGTTTTTT. Amino acids: CAGRGGDFTGELFF.

V gene TRBV19 combines with J gene TRBJ1-1; 7 nucleotides agree with TRBD1. Germline V CDR1 and CDR2: LNHDA, SQIVND (reference sequence). The CDR3 is 12 amino acids. The ends lost 9 bases at V and 6 bases at J; junction bases unmatched: 7. The CDR3 loop is CASRSTGSEAFF. CDR3 DNA: TGTGCCAGCCGGTCGACAGGGTCTGAAGCTTTCTTT.

This chain joins TRBV30 and TRBJ1-5; D remains unclear. Germline V gene data show CDR1 as GTSNPN and CDR2 as SVGIG (reference sequence). The CDR3 sequence is 13 residues long. V was trimmed by 1 base and J by 4 bases, leaving 8 bases between them. The DNA of the CDR3 is TGTGCCTGGAGTGAATCCCCAAATCAGCCCCAGCATTTT. It translates to CAWSESPNQPQHF.

The chain couples TRBV5-1 to TRBJ1-6; D gene unclear. The V end lost 5 bases, the J end lost 0 bases, and 12 bases lay between the germline ends. Germline assignment: CDR1 SGHRS and CDR2 YFSETQ. This CDR3 spans 16 amino acids. CDR3 coding DNA: TGCGCCAGCAGTGGGGAAGGGAGCTCCTATAATTCACCCCTCCACTTT. It yields the protein CASSGEGSSYNSPLHF.

The chain uses TRBV7-6 and TRBJ1-6, with D maybe TRBD1 (5 bases). This CDR3 comprises 15 residues. Trimming shortened V by 8 bases and J by 7 bases, and 18 bases separated the two germline ends. The V gene's germline CDR1 is SGHVS and CDR2 FNYEAQ. The CDR3 spells CASSVGEGQNSPLHF. The CDR3 DNA sequence: TGTGCCAGCTCGGTAGGGGAGGGGCAAAATTCACCCCTCCACTTT.

The chain joins TRBV5-1 to TRBJ2-2, with D possibly TRBD1 on 7 matching bases. This CDR3 spans 15 amino acids. V shed 0 bases and J shed 4 bases, with 10 bases lying between them. Germline-derived CDR1 and CDR2 are SGHRS and YFSETQ. CDR3 sequence: CASSLAGGSTGELFF. The CDR3 DNA reads TGCGCCAGCAGCTTGGCAGGGGGGAGCACCGGGGAGCTGTTTTTT.

This clone showed up just once. The gene calls are TRBV21-1 and TRBJ2-1; the DNA was not compared with TRBD2, the D call given in the table. TRBV21-1 is assigned pseudogene status. This CDR3 has 15 residues. DNA of the CDR3: TGTGCCAGCAGCCCTAGCGGGGGGGGGAACAATGAGCAGTTCTTC. It yields the protein CASSPSGGGNNEQFF.